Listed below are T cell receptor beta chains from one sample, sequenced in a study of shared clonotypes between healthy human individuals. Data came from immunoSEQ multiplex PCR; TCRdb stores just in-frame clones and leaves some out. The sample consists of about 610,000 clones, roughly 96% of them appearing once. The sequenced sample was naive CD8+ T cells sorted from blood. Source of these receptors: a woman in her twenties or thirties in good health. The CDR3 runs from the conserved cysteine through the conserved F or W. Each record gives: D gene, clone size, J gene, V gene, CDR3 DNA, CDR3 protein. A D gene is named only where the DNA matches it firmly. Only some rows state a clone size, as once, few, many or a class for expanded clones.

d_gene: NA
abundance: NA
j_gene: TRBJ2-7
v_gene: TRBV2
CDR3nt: TGTGCCAGCAGTGACGGGCGGAGGATACAGAACTTC
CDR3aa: CASSDGRRIQNF

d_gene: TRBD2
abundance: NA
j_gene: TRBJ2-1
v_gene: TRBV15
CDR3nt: TGTGCCACCAGCAGAGGGTTTTTTAGCGGGAGGGCCGTGGATGAGCAGTTCTTC
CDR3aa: CATSRGFFSGRAVDEQFF

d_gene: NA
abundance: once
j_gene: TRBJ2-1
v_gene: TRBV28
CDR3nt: TGTGCCAGCAGACCTCCTACTACTAGGAACGATGAGCAGTTCTTC
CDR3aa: CASRPPTTRNDEQFF

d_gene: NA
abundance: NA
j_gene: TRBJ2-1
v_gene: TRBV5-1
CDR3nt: TGCGCCAGCAGCTTAAGACCCCACGGGGACAATGAGCAGTTCTTC
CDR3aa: CASSLRPHGDNEQFF

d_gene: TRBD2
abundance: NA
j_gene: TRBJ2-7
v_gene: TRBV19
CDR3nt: TGTGCCAGCAGCCCCGCTAGCGGGCCTTTCTCCTACGAGCAGTACTTC
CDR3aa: CASSPASGPFSYEQYF

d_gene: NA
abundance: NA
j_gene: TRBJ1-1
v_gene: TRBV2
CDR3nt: TGTGCCAGCATGTCGAACACTGAAGCTTTCTTT
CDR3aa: CASMSNTEAFF

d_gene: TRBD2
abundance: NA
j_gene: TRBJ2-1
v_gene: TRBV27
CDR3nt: TGTGCCAGCAGTTTCGGGACTAGCGGCTACAATGAGCAGTTCTTC
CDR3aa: CASSFGTSGYNEQFF

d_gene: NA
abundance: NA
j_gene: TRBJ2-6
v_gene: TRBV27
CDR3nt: TGTGCCAGCGCGAGCTCTGGGGCCAACGTCCTGACTTTC
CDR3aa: CASASSGANVLTF

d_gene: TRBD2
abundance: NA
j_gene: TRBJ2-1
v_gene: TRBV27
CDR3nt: TGTGCCAGCAGTTTGGGGACTAGCGGGAGGGGTGAGCAGTTCTTC
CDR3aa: CASSLGTSGRGEQFF

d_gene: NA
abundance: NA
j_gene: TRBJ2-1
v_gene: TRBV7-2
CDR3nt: TGTGCCAGCAGCTTAGGACCTAGCCCGAGCTCCTACAATGAGCAGTTCTTC
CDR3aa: CASSLGPSPSSYNEQFF

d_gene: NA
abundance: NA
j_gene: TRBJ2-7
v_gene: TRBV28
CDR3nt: TGTGCCAGCAGCCCTGCGGCCTCTAATTCCTACGAGCAGTACTTC
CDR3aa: CASSPAASNSYEQYF

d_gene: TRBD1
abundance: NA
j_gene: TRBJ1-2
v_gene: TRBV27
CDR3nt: TGTGCCAGCAGGACGGGACCCGGGACAGGGGTCTATGGCTACACCTTC
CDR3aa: CASRTGPGTGVYGYTF

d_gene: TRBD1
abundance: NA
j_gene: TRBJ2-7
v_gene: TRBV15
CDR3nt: TGTGCCACCAGCTTTGGACAGGGTTACGAGCAGTACTTC
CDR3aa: CATSFGQGYEQYF

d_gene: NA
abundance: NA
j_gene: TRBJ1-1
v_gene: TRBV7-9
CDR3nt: TGTGCCAGCAGTCCTCCGGGACCTCTTATGAACACTGAAGCTTTCTTT
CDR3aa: CASSPPGPLMNTEAFF

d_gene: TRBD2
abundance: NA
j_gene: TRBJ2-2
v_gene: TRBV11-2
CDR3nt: TGTGCCAGCAGCTTAGTGGGCGGGAGGGCGAAGGCCGGGGAGCTGTTTTTT
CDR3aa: CASSLVGGRAKAGELFF